These 7 T cell receptor beta chains were sequenced from one sample in a study of T cell clonotyping in hematopoietic cell transplantation (dated by TCRdb to the early 2020s). Receptor libraries were prepared by the immunoSEQ multiplex PCR assay. The immuneACCESS repertoire file appears here via TCRdb, limited to in-frame rearrangements. These files lack a portion of the clones; in checked studies, under half of the deficit traces to unresolved V genes, and the cause of the others is not known. The sample records about 41,000 clones, approximately 95% of which are singletons. Approximately 0.9% of the sample comes from the top ten. The specimen was peripheral blood mononuclear cells. The receptors were gathered from a man between 25 and 39 years old in good health. Some clones in this sample may be carry-over from other donors' samples.

The chain recombines TRBV11-2 with TRBJ1-2; D remains unclear. The V gene lost 5 bases and the J gene lost 1 base, with 8 bases spanning the gap. CDR3 size: 13 residues. The germline V gene encodes CDR1 SGHAT and CDR2 FQNNGV. DNA of the CDR3: TGTGCCAGCAGCCCGGCCGGTAACTATGGCTACACCTTC. It is translated as CASSPAGNYGYTF.

The CDR3 loop reads CASSPRGANVLTF. The CDR3 DNA is TGTGCCAGCAGCCCTCGAGGGGCCAACGTCCTGACTTTC. The chain is built from TRBV27 and TRBJ2-6; D is ambiguous. From germline, CDR1 is MNHEY and CDR2 SMNVEV (reference sequence). The CDR3 totals 13 residues. The V and J ends lost 6 bases and 4 bases respectively, with 7 bases between them.

The chain uses TRBV19 and TRBJ1-2; TRBD1 aligns across 9 bases. V gave up 10 bases and J gave up 2 bases; unmatched junction bases: 8. Germline V gene lookup returns CDR1 LNHDA and CDR2 SQIVND (reference sequence). CDR3 length: 14 amino acids. CDR3 coding DNA: TGTGCCACCCTCGGGACAGGGACCAACTATGGCTACACCTTC. Protein: CATLGTGTNYGYTF.

The J gene is TRBJ1-1, the V gene TRBV7-9; D remains unclear. V lost 4 bases and J lost 1, with 7 bases in between. Germline CDR1 SEHNR, CDR2 FQNEAQ (reference sequence). CDR3 size: 13 residues. CDR3 amino acids: CASSSTENTEAFF. The CDR3 DNA reads TGTGCCAGCAGCTCCACGGAGAACACTGAAGCTTTCTTT.

This rearrangement joins TRBV6-1 to TRBJ2-7; 10 bases match TRBD1. The germline gives CDR1 MNHNS, CDR2 SASEGT. Trimming cost V 1 base and J 4 bases; bases outside gene matches: 4. The CDR3 sequence is 15 residues long. CDR3 bases: TGTGCCAGCAGTGAAGGGACAGGGGGAAGTTACGAGCAGTACTTC. Its translation is CASSEGTGGSYEQYF.

V usage is TRBV5-1 and J usage is TRBJ2-5, with D unresolved. The CDR3 is 14 residues long. V gave up 4 bases and J gave up 1 base, with 11 bases separating them. Per germline, CDR1 SGHRS and CDR2 YFSETQ. The CDR3 protein is CASSQGGSQETQYF. In DNA, the CDR3 is TGCGCCAGCAGCCAAGGTGGTTCCCAAGAGACCCAGTACTTC. The whole variable domain, filled in from reference TRBV5-1 and TRBJ2-5, reads KAGVTQTPRYLIKTRGQQVTLSCSPISGHRSVSWYQQTPGQGLQFLFEYFSETQRNKGNFPGRFSGRQFSNSRSEMNVSTLELGDSALYLCASSQGGSQETQYFGPGTRLLVL.

The chain uses TRBV11-1 and TRBJ2-1; TRBD2 agrees at 9 bases. The CDR3 is made up of 15 amino acids. The V and J ends lost 5 bases and 7 bases, in that order; junction bases with no gene match: 9. The germline V gene encodes CDR1 SGHAT and CDR2 FQDESV (reference sequence). The CDR3 DNA is TGTGCCAGCAGCCTTAGCGGGAGTGGGTCAAATGAGCAGTTCTTC. Residues: CASSLSGSGSNEQFF.